This T cell receptor beta chain originates from a study of blood T cell repertoires in COVID-19. Study details: Acute and convalescent COVID-19 samples came from the United States, Italy and Spain. PBMCs, B-cell-depleted T cells, or T cells provided the cDNA or gDNA that made up the material.

Original analysis: Cell counts per sample came from amplifying reference gene primers. The assay was immunoSEQ multiplex PCR, and TCRdb's table has in-frame clones only and misses some. The V and J calls and clone size were taken over from that table, and D and trimming were inferred from the DNA. Of about 150,000 clones in the sample, roughly 85% were seen once. The sequence came from a man between 65 and 79 years old with acute or convalescent COVID-19. Material: peripheral blood.

Here the CDR3 reads CASSSTPGQGANAGELFF. The CDR3 coding sequence is TGTGCCAGCAGCTCCACGCCGGGACAGGGGGCTAACGCCGGGGAGCTGTTTTTT. J is TRBJ2-2 and V is TRBV7-9; 12 bases are shared with TRBD1. From germline, CDR1 is SEHNR and CDR2 FQNEAQ (reference sequence). J was trimmed by 6 bases and V by 4 bases; bases with no gene match: 12. The length of the CDR3 is 18 residues.